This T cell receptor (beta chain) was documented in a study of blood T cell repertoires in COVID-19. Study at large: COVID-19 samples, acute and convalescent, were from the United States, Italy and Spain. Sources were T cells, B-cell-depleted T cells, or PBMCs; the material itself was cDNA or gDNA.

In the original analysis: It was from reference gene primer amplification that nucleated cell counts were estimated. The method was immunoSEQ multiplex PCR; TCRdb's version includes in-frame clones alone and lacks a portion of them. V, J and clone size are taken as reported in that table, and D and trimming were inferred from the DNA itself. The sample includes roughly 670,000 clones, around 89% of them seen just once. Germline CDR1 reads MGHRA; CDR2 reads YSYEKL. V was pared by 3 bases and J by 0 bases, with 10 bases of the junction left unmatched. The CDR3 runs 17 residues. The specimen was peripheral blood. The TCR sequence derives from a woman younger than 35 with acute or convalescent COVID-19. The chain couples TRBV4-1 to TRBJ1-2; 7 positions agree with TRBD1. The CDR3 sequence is CASSHLGAGTANYGYTF. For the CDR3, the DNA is TGCGCCAGCAGCCACCTGGGGGCAGGGACAGCTAACTATGGCTACACCTTC.